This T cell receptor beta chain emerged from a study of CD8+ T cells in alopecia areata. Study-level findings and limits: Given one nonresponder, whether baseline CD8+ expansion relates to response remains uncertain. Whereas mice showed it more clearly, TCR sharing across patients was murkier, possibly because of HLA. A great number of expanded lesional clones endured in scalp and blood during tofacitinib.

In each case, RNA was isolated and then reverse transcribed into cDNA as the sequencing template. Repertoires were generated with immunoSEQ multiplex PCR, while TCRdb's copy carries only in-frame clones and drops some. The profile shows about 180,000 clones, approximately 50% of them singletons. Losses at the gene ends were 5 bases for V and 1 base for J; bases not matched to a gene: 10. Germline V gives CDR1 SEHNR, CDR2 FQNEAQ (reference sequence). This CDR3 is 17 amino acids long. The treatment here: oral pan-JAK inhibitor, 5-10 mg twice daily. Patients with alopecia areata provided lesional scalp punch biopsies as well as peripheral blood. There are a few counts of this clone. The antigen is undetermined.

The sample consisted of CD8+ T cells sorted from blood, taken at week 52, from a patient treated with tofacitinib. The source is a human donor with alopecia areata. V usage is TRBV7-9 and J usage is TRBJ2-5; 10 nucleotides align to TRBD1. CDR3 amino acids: CASSPRTGGPFQETQYF. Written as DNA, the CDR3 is TGTGCCAGCAGCCCTCGGACAGGGGGGCCTTTCCAAGAGACCCAGTACTTC.